These 30 T cell receptor beta chains came from one sample sequenced in a study of cytomegalovirus exposure and HLA in healthy donors. Sequenced by immunoSEQ multiplex PCR; TCRdb stores in-frame clones only, minus some. The sample consists of about 63,000 clones, roughly 90% of them appearing once. The sequencing input was PBMCs. The receptor source for this set is a woman aged 18-29 years in good health and CMV-seronegative.

This clone is labeled as medium-sized. The chain employs TRBV7-2 and TRBJ2-7; TRBD2 is a possible D gene (6 bases). The germline V gene has CDR1 SGHTA and CDR2 FQGNSA. V was trimmed by 1 base and J by 3 bases, leaving 10 bases between them. This CDR3 is built from 14 residues. The CDR3 nucleotides are TGTGCCAGCAGCTTAGAGGCGGGAAACTACGAGCAGTACTTC. It encodes CASSLEAGNYEQYF.

V usage is TRBV30 and J usage is TRBJ1-4, with D hard to call. The CDR3 consists of 14 residues. Between the trimmed V and J ends, which lost 3 bases and 0 bases, there was a span of 8 bases. Germline lookup yields CDR1 GTSNPN and CDR2 SVGIG (reference sequence). The CDR3 nucleotides read TGTGCCTGGAGCAAGTTAGCAACTAATGAAAAACTGTTTTTT. This gives the protein CAWSKLATNEKLFF.

The chain couples TRBV6-5 to TRBJ2-7, with D maybe TRBD1 (6 bases). The germline gives CDR1 MNHEY, CDR2 SVGAGI. Trimming stripped 6 bases from V and 4 bases from J, with 13 bases between. CDR3 length: 13 amino acids. The CDR3: CASRTGLGYEQYF. CDR3 sequence (DNA): TGTGCCAGCAGAACAGGGCTAGGGTACGAGCAGTACTTC.

The J gene is TRBJ1-2, the V gene TRBV28; 9 nucleotides align to TRBD1. With V trimmed by 7 bases and J by 5 bases, 5 bases remained unmatched. Germline values: CDR1 MDHEN, CDR2 SYDVKM. The CDR3 totals 13 residues. Here the CDR3 DNA reads TGTGCCAGCACCGGGACAGGGATATATGGCTACACCTTC. It specifies CASTGTGIYGYTF.

The J gene is TRBJ2-3, the V gene TRBV4-2; 7 bases agree with TRBD2. J lost 2 bases, V lost 7 bases, and 6 bases had no gene match. The length of the CDR3 is 14 residues. Germline CDR1 is LGHNA and CDR2 is YNFKEQ. CDR3 sequence reads: CASTRGTSTDTQYF. The CDR3 region has the DNA TGTGCCAGCACGCGGGGGACCTCCACAGATACGCAGTATTTT.

This chain connects TRBV18 to TRBJ2-7; TRBD1 agrees at 7 bases. The germline gives CDR1 KGHSH, CDR2 LQKENI. V shed 3 bases and J 4 bases; nucleotides not matched to a gene: 6. The CDR3 contains 14 residues. CDR3 nucleotides: TGTGCCAGCTCACCGAAGACAGGGATGTACGAGCAGTACTTC. Its translation is CASSPKTGMYEQYF.

V is TRBV19 and J is TRBJ2-3; 8 bases match TRBD1. The germline V gene encodes CDR1 LNHDA and CDR2 SQIVND (reference sequence). J was trimmed by 4 bases and V by 9 bases; bases with no gene match: 15. This CDR3 contains 16 residues. The CDR3 spells CASRPHRGFHADTQYF. The CDR3 DNA reads TGTGCCAGCCGGCCGCACAGGGGGTTTCACGCAGATACGCAGTATTTT.

V gene TRBV19 combines with J gene TRBJ2-2, with 7 bases aligning to TRBD1. The V gene end was trimmed by 4 bases and the J gene end by 4 bases; junction bases not matched to a gene: 6. Germline V CDR1 and CDR2: LNHDA, SQIVND (reference sequence). The CDR3 extends over 15 amino acids. CDR3 bases: TGTGCCAGTAGTACAACAGGGGTCACCACCGGGGAGCTGTTTTTT. Translated: CASSTTGVTTGELFF.

V is TRBV14 and J is TRBJ2-5; 12 bases line up with TRBD2. V lost 4 bases, J lost 4 bases, and 7 bases stayed unmatched. This CDR3 contains 16 residues. Germline-derived CDR1 and CDR2 are SGHDN and FVKESK. CDR3 coding DNA: TGTGCCAGCAGCCCTTACCTAGCGGGAGGGCTAGAGACCCAGTACTTC. Its protein is CASSPYLAGGLETQYF.

The chain uses TRBV11-2 and TRBJ1-4; D is unclear. The CDR3 has 13 amino acids. Trimming stripped 1 base from V and 5 bases from J, with 5 bases between. The germline V gene has CDR1 SGHAT and CDR2 FQNNGV. The CDR3 DNA follows: TGTGCCAGCAGCTTAGGTTTAAATGAAAAACTGTTTTTT. Translated, it gives CASSLGLNEKLFF.

V gene TRBV19 combines with J gene TRBJ1-2; TRBD1 is a possible D gene (6 bases). The CDR3 is 14 amino acids. Germline V gene data show CDR1 as LNHDA and CDR2 as SQIVND (reference sequence). The V end lost 3 bases, the J end lost 7 bases, and 15 bases lay between the germline ends. DNA for the CDR3: TGTGCCAGTAGTATTCAAACAGGGATCGGTGGCTACACCTTC. It is translated as CASSIQTGIGGYTF.

This rearrangement joins TRBV5-6 to TRBJ2-1; 14 bases are a match to TRBD2. Per the germline V gene, CDR1 is SGHDT and CDR2 is YYEEEE. This CDR3 contains 16 residues. V was clipped by 4 bases and J by 9 bases; unmatched bases: 9. CDR3 loop: CASSADGTSGRSEQFF. CDR3 in DNA: TGTGCCAGCAGCGCGGACGGGACTAGCGGGAGAAGTGAGCAGTTCTTC.

The chain has TRBV28 and TRBJ1-5, with D perhaps TRBD1 (5 bases). CDR3 length: 14 residues. Germline V gives CDR1 MDHEN, CDR2 SYDVKM. Trimming left V 3 bases short and J 4 bases short, with 10 bases between. CDR3 sequence: CASSFRGGNQPQHF. CDR3 coding DNA: TGTGCCAGCAGTTTTCGGGGGGGGAATCAGCCCCAGCATTTT. Together with reference TRBV28 and TRBJ1-5, the CDR3 gives the full variable domain: DVKVTQSSRYLVKRTGEKVFLECVQDMDHENMFWYRQDPGLGLRLIYFSYDVKMKEKGDIPEGYSVSREKKERFSLILESASTNQTSMYLCASSFRGGNQPQHFGDGTRLSIL.

The chain joins TRBV18 to TRBJ2-5; 9 nucleotides line up with TRBD1. There are 16 residues in the CDR3. Germline values: CDR1 KGHSH, CDR2 LQKENI. Unmatched junction bases numbered 10, after V lost 3 bases and J lost 5 bases. The CDR3 nucleotides read TGTGCCAGCTCACCCGGACAGGGGCTGGAGAGCGAGACCCAGTACTTC. Protein: CASSPGQGLESETQYF. Looking up the rest from reference TRBV18 and TRBJ2-5 gives the full variable domain: NAGVMQNPRHLVRRRGQEARLRCSPMKGHSHVYWYRQLPEEGLKFMVYLQKENIIDESGMPKERFSAEFPKEGPSILRIQQVVRGDSAAYFCASSPGQGLESETQYFGPGTRLLVL.

The chain recombines TRBV7-5 with TRBJ2-3; the D call TRBD2 from the table was never checked on the DNA. TRBV7-5 is noted as a pseudogene. CDR3 size: 18 residues. The CDR3 DNA is TGTGTCAGAAGCTTAGGGCTAGCGGGAGGGCCCATCACAGATACGCAGTATTTT. Encoded protein: CVRSLGLAGGPITDTQYF.

This clone was detected only once. The chain carries TRBV27 and TRBJ1-2, with 7 positions matching TRBD1. Trimming removed 5 bases from V and 3 bases from J; junction bases left unmatched: 3. The CDR3 has 13 amino acids. Germline V gene data show CDR1 as MNHEY and CDR2 as SMNVEV (reference sequence). CDR3 amino acids: CASSQGVYYGYTF. CDR3 nucleotides: TGTGCCAGCAGTCAGGGGGTTTACTATGGCTACACCTTC.

The rearrangement links TRBV28 to TRBJ1-6; TRBD1 is a possible D gene (6 bases). This CDR3 is 14 amino acids long. Deletions cut 7 bases from V and 10 bases from J, with 17 bases between. The germline V gene encodes CDR1 MDHEN and CDR2 SYDVKM. The CDR3 DNA reads as TGTGCCAGCATTCCGGCAGGGGAGGGGTCACCCCTCCACTTT. Translating gives CASIPAGEGSPLHF.

This clone was observed a single time. V usage is TRBV30 and J usage is TRBJ1-1; 9 positions match TRBD1. V shed 1 base and J 3 bases; nucleotides not matched to a gene: 15. Germline CDR1 reads GTSNPN; CDR2 reads SVGIG (reference sequence). CDR3 length: 18 residues. The CDR3, as DNA: TGTGCCTGGAGTGACTGGACAGGGGATCGGGCACTGGACACTGAAGCTTTCTTT. Its protein is CAWSDWTGDRALDTEAFF. The entire variable domain, with the rest obtained from reference TRBV30 and TRBJ1-1, is as follows: SQTIHQWPATLVQPVGSPLSLECTVEGTSNPNLYWYRQAAGRGLQLLFYSVGIGQISSEVPQNLSASRPQDRQFILSSKKLLLSDSGFYLCAWSDWTGDRALDTEAFFGQGTRLTVV.

Written as DNA, the CDR3 is TGTGCCAGCTCACCAGATAATCAGGGTGGTGAAAAACTGTTTTTT. It specifies CASSPDNQGGEKLFF. The chain links TRBV18 to TRBJ1-4; D possibly corresponds to TRBD1 (5 bases). This CDR3 spans 15 amino acids. Trimming removed 2 bases from V and 7 bases from J, with 14 bases in between. Germline assignment: CDR1 KGHSH and CDR2 LQKENI.

This chain links TRBV5-1 with TRBJ2-1; D gene ambiguous. This CDR3 contains 12 residues. V lost 0 bases and J lost 7, with 5 bases in between. The germline V gene encodes CDR1 SGHRS and CDR2 YFSETQ. The CDR3 protein is CASSLARNEQFF. The CDR3 DNA reads TGCGCCAGCAGCTTGGCCCGGAATGAGCAGTTCTTC.

The V call is TRBV7-8, the J call TRBJ1-2; TRBD1 might be the D (5 bases). Trimming removed 2 bases from V and 4 bases from J, with 20 bases in between. Germline V gene lookup returns CDR1 SGHVS and CDR2 FQNEAQ. This CDR3 spans 17 amino acids. CDR3 sequence (DNA): TGTGCCAGCAGCTTACAGGGAGGGAGGTCGCCGGGCTATGGCTACACCTTC. Translation: CASSLQGGRSPGYGYTF.

The chain employs TRBV6-5 and TRBJ1-2; D call uncertain. Looked up from germline, CDR1 is MNHEY and CDR2 is SVGAGI. The CDR3 extends over 13 amino acids. Trimming left V 6 bases short and J 1 base short, with 9 bases between. In nucleotides, the CDR3 is TGTGCCAGCAGGTTACTGAATAACTATGGCTACACCTTC. It encodes CASRLLNNYGYTF.

This clone has only one observation. CDR3 protein: CAISDFGTGVLSQYF. The CDR3, as DNA: TGTGCCATCAGTGACTTTGGGACAGGGGTTTTGTCTCAGTACTTC. The V gene is TRBV10-3, the J gene TRBJ2-4, with 10 bases aligning to TRBD1. This CDR3 is 15 amino acids long. V was pared by 3 bases and J by 12 bases, with 11 bases of the junction left unmatched. CDR1 is ENHRY, CDR2 SYGVKD, per germline.

J is TRBJ1-2 and V is TRBV28; no firm D call. Germline lookup yields CDR1 MDHEN and CDR2 SYDVKM. Trimming removed 4 bases at V and 4 bases at J, with 16 bases between. The CDR3 covers 15 residues. For the CDR3, the DNA is TGTGCCAGCAGTTCCCGACGGGGTGACGCCTATGGCTACACCTTC. Translated: CASSSRRGDAYGYTF.

The V call is TRBV6-5, the J call TRBJ2-7; 10 bases fit TRBD1. The CDR3 consists of 15 residues. J was trimmed by 5 bases and V by 4 bases; bases with no gene match: 8. CDR1 and CDR2 (germline): MNHEY, SVGAGI. The CDR3 bases are TGTGCCAGCAGTTCGGGGGGACAGGGGAGGGACGAGCAGTACTTC. Its translation: CASSSGGQGRDEQYF.

V and J are TRBV5-4 and TRBJ2-3; TRBD2 matches 7 bases. V dropped 0 bases and J dropped 3; count of bases not matched to a gene: 4. Germline V lookup: CDR1 SGHNT, CDR2 YYREEE (reference sequence). The length of the CDR3 is 15 residues. This CDR3 is CASSLVGEGTDTQYF. CDR3 coding DNA: TGTGCCAGCAGCTTGGTCGGGGAGGGGACAGATACGCAGTATTTT.

This clone has only one observation. The chain employs TRBV30 and TRBJ2-1, with 12 nucleotides matching TRBD2. This CDR3 has 15 amino acids. CDR1 is GTSNPN, CDR2 SVGIG, per germline (reference sequence). The J segment lost 7 bases and the V segment lost 0 bases, leaving 4 bases of the junction unmatched. The CDR3 DNA sequence: TGTGCCTGGAGTGTACGTCTAGCGGGGGGGAATGAGCAGTTCTTC. It translates to CAWSVRLAGGNEQFF.

CDR3 amino acids: CASSINQAGAEQFF. CDR3 in DNA: TGTGCCAGCAGCATAAACCAAGCGGGAGCTGAGCAGTTCTTC. The chain recombines TRBV11-3 with TRBJ2-1; 8 positions agree with TRBD2. V trimming: 5 bases; J trimming: 9 bases; junction bases outside the gene matches: 9. This CDR3 is built from 14 residues. Germline V gene lookup returns CDR1 SGHNT and CDR2 YENEEA.

The chain is built from TRBV14 and TRBJ2-5; 7 bases are a match to TRBD2. The V gene end was trimmed by 4 bases and the J gene end by 2 bases; junction bases not matched to a gene: 13. The CDR3 is 17 amino acids. CDR1 SGHDN and CDR2 FVKESK come from the germline V gene. CDR3 amino acids: CASSPWVFERGQETQYF. CDR3 DNA sequence: TGTGCCAGCAGCCCATGGGTGTTTGAGCGGGGTCAAGAGACCCAGTACTTC.

This rearrangement joins TRBV28 to TRBJ1-2; D call uncertain. CDR3 length equals 13 residues. Looked up from germline, CDR1 is MDHEN and CDR2 is SYDVKM. The V gene lost 2 bases and the J gene lost 4 bases, with 8 bases spanning the gap. CDR3 loop: CASSLGPLYGYTF. The CDR3 DNA is TGTGCCAGCAGTTTAGGGCCTCTCTATGGCTACACCTTC.